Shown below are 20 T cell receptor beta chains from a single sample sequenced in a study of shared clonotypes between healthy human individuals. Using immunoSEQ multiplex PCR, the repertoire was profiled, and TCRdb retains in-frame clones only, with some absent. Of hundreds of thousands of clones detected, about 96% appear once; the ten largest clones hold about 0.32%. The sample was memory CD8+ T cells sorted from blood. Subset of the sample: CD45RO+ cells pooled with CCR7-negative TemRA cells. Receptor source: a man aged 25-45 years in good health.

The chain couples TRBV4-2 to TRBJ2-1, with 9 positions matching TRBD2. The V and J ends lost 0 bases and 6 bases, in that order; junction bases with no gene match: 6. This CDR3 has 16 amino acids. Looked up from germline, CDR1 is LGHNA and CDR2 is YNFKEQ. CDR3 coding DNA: TGTGCCAGCAGCCAAGATAGCGGGAGAGGGAGCAATGAGCAGTTCTTC. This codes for CASSQDSGRGSNEQFF.

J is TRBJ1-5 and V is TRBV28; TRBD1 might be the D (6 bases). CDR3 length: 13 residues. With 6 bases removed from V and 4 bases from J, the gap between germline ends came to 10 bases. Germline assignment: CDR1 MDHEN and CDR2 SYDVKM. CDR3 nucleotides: TGTGCCAGCAGAAGGGGGTCTAATCAGCCCCAGCATTTT. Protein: CASRRGSNQPQHF.

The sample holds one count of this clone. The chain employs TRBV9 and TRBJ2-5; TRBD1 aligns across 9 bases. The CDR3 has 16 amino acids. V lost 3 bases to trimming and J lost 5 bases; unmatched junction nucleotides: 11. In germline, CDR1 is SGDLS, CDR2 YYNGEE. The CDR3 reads CASSGKPGQGFETQYF. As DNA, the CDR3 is TGTGCCAGCAGCGGCAAACCGGGACAGGGCTTCGAGACCCAGTACTTC.

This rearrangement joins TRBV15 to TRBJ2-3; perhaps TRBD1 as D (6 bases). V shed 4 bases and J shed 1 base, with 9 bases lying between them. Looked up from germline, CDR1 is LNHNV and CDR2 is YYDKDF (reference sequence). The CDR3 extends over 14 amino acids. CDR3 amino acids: CATSTPGGTDTQYF. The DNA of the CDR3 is TGTGCCACCAGCACCCCAGGGGGCACAGATACGCAGTATTTT.

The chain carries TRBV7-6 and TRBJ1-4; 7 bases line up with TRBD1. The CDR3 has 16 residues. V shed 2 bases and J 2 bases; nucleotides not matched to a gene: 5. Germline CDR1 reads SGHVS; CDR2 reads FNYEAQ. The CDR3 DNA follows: TGTGCCAGCAGCTTATCACCGGGACAGACTAATGAAAAACTGTTTTTT. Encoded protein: CASSLSPGQTNEKLFF.

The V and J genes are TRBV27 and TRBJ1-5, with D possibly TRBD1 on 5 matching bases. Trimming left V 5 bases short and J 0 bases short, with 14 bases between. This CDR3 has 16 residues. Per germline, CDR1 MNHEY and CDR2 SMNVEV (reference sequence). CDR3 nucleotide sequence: TGTGCCAGCAGTCTCGGGGCCCCATATAGCAATCAGCCCCAGCATTTT. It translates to CASSLGAPYSNQPQHF.

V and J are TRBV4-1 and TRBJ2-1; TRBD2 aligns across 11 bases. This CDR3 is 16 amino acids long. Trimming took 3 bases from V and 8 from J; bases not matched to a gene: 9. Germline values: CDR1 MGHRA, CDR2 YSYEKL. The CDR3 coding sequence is TGCGCCAGCAGCCAGCTGCCCGGGACTAGCGGCGATGAGCAGTTCTTC. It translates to CASSQLPGTSGDEQFF.

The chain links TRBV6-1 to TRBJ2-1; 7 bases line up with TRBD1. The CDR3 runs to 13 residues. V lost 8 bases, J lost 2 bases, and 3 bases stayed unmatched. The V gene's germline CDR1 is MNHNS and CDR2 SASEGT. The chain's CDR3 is CASGGQAYNEQFF. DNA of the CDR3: TGTGCCAGCGGCGGACAGGCCTACAATGAGCAGTTCTTC.

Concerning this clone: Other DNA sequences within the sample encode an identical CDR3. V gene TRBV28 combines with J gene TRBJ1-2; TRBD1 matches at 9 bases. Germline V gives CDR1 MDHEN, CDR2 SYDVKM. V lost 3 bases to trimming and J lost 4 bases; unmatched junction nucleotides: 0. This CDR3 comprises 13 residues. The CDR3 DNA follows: TGTGCCAGCAGTTTGACAGGGGGCTATGGCTACACCTTC. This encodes CASSLTGGYGYTF.

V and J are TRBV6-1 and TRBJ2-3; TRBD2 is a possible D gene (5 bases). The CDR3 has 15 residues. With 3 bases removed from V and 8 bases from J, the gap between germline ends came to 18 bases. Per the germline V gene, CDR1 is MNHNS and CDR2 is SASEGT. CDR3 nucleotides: TGTGCCAGCAGTGATATCGGGGTAATGGGGAGTACGCAGTATTTT. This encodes CASSDIGVMGSTQYF.

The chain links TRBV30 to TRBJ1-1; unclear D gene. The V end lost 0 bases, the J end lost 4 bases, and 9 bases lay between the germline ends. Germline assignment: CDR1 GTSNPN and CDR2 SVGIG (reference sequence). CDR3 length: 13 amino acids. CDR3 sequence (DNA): TGTGCCTGGAGTGTAGATAGGTCCACTGAAGCTTTCTTT. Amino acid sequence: CAWSVDRSTEAFF.

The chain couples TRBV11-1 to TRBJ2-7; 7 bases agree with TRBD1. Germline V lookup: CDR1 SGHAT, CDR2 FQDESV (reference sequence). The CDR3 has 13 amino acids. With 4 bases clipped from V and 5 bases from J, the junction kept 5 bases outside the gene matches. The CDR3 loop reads CASSSTGIHEQYF. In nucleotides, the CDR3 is TGTGCCAGCAGCTCGACAGGGATCCACGAGCAGTACTTC.

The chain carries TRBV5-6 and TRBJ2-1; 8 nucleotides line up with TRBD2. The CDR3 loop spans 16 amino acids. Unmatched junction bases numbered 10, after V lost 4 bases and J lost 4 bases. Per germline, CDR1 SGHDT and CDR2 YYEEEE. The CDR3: CASSEPGLGLYNEQFF. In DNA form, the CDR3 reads TGTGCCAGCAGCGAACCGGGACTAGGACTGTACAATGAGCAGTTCTTC.

CDR3 sequence (DNA): TGTGCCAGCAGCCCCCGGGACACTCCCTGGCAGTACTTC. Translation gives CASSPRDTPWQYF. V gene TRBV7-9 combines with J gene TRBJ2-7, with D possibly TRBD1 on 6 matching bases. Between the trimmed V and J ends, which lost 5 bases and 9 bases, there was a span of 17 bases. This CDR3 comprises 13 residues. Germline V gene lookup returns CDR1 SEHNR and CDR2 FQNEAQ (reference sequence).

The CDR3, as DNA: TGCGCCAGCAGCCCCCTGGACAGGGCTGAAGCTTTCTTT. Protein: CASSPLDRAEAFF. The rearrangement joins TRBV5-1 to TRBJ1-1; the match to TRBD1 covers 8 bases. CDR3 length: 13 amino acids. J gave up 6 bases and V 4 bases, and 5 bases lay outside the gene matches. Germline V gene lookup returns CDR1 SGHRS and CDR2 YFSETQ.

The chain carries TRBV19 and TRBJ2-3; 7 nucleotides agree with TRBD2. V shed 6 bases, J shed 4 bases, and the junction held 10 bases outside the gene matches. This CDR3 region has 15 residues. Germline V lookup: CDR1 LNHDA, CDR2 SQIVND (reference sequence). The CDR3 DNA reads TGTGCCAGTAGCAAAGCGGGAAGGGGAGCAGATACGCAGTATTTT. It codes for CASSKAGRGADTQYF.

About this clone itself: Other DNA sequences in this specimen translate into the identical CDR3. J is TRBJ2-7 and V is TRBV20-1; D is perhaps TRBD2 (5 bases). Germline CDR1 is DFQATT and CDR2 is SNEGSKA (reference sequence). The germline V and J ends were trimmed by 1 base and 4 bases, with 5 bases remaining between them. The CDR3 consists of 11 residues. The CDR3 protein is CSARGRYEQYF. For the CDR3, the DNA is TGCAGTGCTAGAGGGAGGTACGAGCAGTACTTC.

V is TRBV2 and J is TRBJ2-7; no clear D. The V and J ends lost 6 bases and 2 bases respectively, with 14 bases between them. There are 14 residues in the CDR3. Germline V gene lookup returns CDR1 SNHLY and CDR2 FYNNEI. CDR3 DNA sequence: TGTGCCAGCAGCGAGCTCGGCAGTGCCTACGAGCAGTACTTC. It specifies CASSELGSAYEQYF.

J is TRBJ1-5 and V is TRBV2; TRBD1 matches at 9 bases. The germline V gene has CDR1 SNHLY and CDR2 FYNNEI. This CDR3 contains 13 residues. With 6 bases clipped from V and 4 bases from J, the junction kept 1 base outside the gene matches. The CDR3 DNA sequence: TGTGCCAGCAGCGGGACAGGGAATCAGCCCCAGCATTTT. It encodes CASSGTGNQPQHF.

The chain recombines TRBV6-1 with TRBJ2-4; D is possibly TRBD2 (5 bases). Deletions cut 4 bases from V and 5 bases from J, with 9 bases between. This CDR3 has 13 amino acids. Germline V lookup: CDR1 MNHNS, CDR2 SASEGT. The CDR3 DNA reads TGTGCCAGCAGTGCTCGGACTCAAAACATTCAGTACTTC. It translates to CASSARTQNIQYF.